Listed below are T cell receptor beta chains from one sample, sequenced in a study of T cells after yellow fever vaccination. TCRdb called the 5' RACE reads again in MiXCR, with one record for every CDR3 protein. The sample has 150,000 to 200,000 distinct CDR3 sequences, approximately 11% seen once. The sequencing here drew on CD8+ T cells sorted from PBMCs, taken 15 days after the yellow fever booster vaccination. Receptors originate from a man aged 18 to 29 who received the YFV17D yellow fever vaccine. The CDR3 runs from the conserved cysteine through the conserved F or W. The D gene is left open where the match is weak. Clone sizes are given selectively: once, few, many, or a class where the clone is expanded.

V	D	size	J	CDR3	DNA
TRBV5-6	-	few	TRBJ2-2	CASSIRQLNTGELFF	TGTGCCAGCAGCATTCGACAGCTGAACACCGGGGAGCTGTTTTTT
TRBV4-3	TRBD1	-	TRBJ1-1	CASSPRTGGYMNTEAFF	TGCGCCAGCAGCCCCCGGACAGGGGGGTACATGAACACTGAAGCTTTCTTT
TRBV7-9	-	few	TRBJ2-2	CASSQQAGELFF	TGTGCCAGCAGCCAACAGGCCGGGGAGCTGTTTTTT
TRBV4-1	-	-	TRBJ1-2	CASSPRGVYGYTF	TGCGCCAGCAGCCCTAGGGGGGTCTATGGCTACACCTTC
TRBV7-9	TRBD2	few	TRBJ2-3	CASSTGTSGGDFGTDTQYF	TGTGCCAGCAGCACCGGGACTAGCGGGGGGGATTTCGGCACAGATACGCAGTATTTT
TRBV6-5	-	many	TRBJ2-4	CASSYGHANIQYF	TGTGCCAGCAGTTACGGGCATGCAAACATTCAGTACTTC
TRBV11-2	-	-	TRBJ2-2	CASSLSPGHPNTGELFF	TGTGCCAGCAGCTTGAGCCCGGGACACCCGAACACCGGGGAGCTGTTTTTT
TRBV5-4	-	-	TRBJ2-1	CASSLPETNNEQFF	TGTGCCAGCAGCCTCCCCGAGACAAACAATGAGCAGTTCTTC
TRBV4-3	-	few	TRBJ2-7	CASSQNAGWNEQYF	TGCGCCAGCAGCCAAAATGCAGGTTGGAACGAGCAGTACTTC
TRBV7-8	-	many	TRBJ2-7	CASSLDEQYF	TGTGCCAGCAGCTTAGACGAGCAGTACTTC
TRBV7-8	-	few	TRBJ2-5	CASSSIPTGFGRETQYF	TGTGCCAGCAGCTCGATACCTACAGGGTTCGGCCGGGAGACCCAGTACTTC
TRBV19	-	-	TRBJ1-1	CASSIRTYYTEAFF	TGTGCCAGTAGTATCAGGACATACTACACTGAAGCTTTCTTT
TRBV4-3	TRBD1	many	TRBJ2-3	CASSQSPGGGLADTQYF	TGCGCCAGCAGCCAGTCCCCAGGGGGTGGTTTAGCAGATACGCAGTATTTT
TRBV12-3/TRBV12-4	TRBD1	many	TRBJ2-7	CASSPGTGDYEQYF	TGTGCCAGCAGTCCCGGGACAGGGGACTACGAGCAGTACTTC
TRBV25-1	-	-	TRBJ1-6	CASSEETSYNSPLHF	TGTGCCAGCAGTGAGGAGACCTCCTATAATTCACCCCTCCACTTT
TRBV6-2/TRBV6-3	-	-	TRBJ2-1	CASSYSNGSSYNEQFF	TGTGCCAGCAGTTACTCGAACGGGAGCTCCTACAATGAGCAGTTCTTC
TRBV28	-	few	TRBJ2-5	CASSSRVSETQYF	TGTGCCAGCAGTTCCAGGGTTTCCGAGACCCAGTACTTC
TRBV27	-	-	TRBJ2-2	CASSHFSGELFF	TGTGCCAGCAGCCACTTTTCGGGGGAGCTGTTTTTT
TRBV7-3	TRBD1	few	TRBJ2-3	CASSIGTGSSTDTQYF	TGTGCCAGCAGCATCGGGACAGGCTCTAGCACAGATACGCAGTATTTT
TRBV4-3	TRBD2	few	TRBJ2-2	CASSHGGRTGELFF	TGCGCCAGCAGCCACGGGGGGAGGACCGGGGAGCTGTTTTTT
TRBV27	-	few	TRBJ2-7	CASSLLGAASGAYEQYF	TGTGCCAGCAGTTTACTCGGGGCGGCTTCGGGGGCCTACGAGCAGTACTTC
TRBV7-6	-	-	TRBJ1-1	CASSSTGGHTEAFF	TGTGCCAGCAGCTCCACCGGGGGCCACACTGAAGCTTTCTTT
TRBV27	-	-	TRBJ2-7	CASSDSDGRYEQYF	TGTGCCAGCAGCGATTCGGACGGCCGATACGAGCAGTACTTC
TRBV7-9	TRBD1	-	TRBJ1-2	CASSTRGQGHYGYTF	TGTGCCAGCAGCACCCGAGGACAGGGGCACTATGGCTACACCTTC